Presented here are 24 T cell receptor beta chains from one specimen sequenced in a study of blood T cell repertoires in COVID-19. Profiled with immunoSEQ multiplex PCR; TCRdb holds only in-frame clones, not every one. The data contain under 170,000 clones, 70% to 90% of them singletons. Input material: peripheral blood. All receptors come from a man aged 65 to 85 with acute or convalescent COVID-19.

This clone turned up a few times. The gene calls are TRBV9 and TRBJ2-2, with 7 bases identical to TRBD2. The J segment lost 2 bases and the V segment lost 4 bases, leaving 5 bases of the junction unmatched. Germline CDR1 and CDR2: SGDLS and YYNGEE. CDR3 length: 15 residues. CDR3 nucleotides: TGTGCCAGCAGCCCCCGGGACTACAACACCGGGGAGCTGTTTTTT. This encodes CASSPRDYNTGELFF.

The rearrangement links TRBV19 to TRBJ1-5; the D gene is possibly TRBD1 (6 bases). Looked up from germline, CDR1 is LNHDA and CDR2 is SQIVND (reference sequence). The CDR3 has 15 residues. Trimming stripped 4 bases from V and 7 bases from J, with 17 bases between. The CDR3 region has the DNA TGTGCCAGTAGTACCGGGACACTCAGGACCCAGCCCCAGCATTTT. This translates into CASSTGTLRTQPQHF.

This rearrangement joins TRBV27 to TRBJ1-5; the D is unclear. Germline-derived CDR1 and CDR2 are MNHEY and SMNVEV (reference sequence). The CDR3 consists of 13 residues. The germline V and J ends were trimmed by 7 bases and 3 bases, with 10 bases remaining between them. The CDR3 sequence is CASTEVLNQPQHF. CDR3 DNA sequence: TGTGCCAGCACCGAGGTCCTCAATCAGCCCCAGCATTTT.

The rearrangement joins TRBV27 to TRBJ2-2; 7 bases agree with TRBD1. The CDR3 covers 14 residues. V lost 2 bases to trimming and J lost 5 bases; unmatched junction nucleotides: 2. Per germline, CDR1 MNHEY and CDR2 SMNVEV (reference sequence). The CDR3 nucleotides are TGTGCCAGCAGTTTAAACAGGGGAACCGGGGAGCTGTTTTTT. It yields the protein CASSLNRGTGELFF.

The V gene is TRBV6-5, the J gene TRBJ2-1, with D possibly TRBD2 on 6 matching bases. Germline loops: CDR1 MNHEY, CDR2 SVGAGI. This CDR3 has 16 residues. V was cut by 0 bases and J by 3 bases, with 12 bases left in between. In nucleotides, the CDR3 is TGTGCCAGCAGTTACTCTATCACGGACTACTACAATGAGCAGTTCTTC. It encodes CASSYSITDYYNEQFF.

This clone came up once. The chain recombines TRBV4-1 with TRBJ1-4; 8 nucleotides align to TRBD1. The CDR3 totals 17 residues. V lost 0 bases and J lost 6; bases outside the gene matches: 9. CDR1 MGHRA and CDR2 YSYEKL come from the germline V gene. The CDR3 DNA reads TGCGCCAGCAGCCAAGATTCGCGACAGGGGATTGATGAAAAACTGTTTTTT. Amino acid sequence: CASSQDSRQGIDEKLFF.

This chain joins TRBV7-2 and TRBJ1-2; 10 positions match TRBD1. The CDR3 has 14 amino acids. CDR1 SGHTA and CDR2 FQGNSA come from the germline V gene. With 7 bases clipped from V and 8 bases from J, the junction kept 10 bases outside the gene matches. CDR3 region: CASIPGTGVRGYTF. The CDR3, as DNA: TGTGCCAGCATCCCCGGGACAGGGGTAAGGGGCTACACCTTC.

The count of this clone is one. The CDR3 bases are TGTGCCAGCAGCCGGACGCGGGCCTACGAGCAGTACTTC. Translating it yields CASSRTRAYEQYF. The chain couples TRBV3-1 (or the pseudogene TRBV3-2) to TRBJ2-7; perhaps TRBD2 as D (5 bases). This CDR3 comprises 13 residues. Germline CDR1 reads LGHDT; CDR2 reads YNNKEL (reference sequence). V was pared by 4 bases and J by 2 bases, with 9 bases between.

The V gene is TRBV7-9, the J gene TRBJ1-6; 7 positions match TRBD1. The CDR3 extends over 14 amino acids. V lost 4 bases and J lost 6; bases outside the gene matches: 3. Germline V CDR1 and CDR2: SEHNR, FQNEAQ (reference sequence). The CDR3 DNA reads TGTGCCAGCAGCTCGGGACAGACTAATTCACCCCTCCACTTT. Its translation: CASSSGQTNSPLHF. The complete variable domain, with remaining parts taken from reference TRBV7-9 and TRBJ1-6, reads DTGVSQNPRHKITKRGQNVTFRCDPISEHNRLYWYRQTLGQGPEFLTYFQNEAQLEKSRLLSDRFSAERPKGSFSTLEIQRTEQGDSAMYLCASSSGQTNSPLHFGNGTRLTVT.

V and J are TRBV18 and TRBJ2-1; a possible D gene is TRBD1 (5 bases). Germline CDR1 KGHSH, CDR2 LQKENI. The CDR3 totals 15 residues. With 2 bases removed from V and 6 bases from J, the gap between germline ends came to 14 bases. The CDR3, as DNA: TGTGCCAGCTCACCAGAGACAGCTCCCTTCAATGAGCAGTTCTTC. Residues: CASSPETAPFNEQFF. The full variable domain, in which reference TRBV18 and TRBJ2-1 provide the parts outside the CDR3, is NAGVMQNPRHLVRRRGQEARLRCSPMKGHSHVYWYRQLPEEGLKFMVYLQKENIIDESGMPKERFSAEFPKEGPSILRIQQVVRGDSAAYFCASSPETAPFNEQFFGPGTRLTVL.

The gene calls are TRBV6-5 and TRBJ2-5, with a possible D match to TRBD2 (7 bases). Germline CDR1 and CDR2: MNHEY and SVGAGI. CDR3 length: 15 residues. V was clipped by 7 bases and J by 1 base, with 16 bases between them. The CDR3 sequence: CASTPDRGAQETQYF. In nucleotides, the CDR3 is TGTGCCAGCACACCGGACCGGGGGGCCCAAGAGACCCAGTACTTC.

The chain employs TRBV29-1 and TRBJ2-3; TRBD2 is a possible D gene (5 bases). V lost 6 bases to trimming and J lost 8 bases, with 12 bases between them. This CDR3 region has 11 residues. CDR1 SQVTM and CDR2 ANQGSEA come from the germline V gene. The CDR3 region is CSVPTRGTQYF. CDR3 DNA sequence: TGCAGCGTGCCGACCCGGGGTACGCAGTATTTT.

The CDR3 is CASSLGTSGGENIQYF. CDR3 sequence (DNA): TGTGCCAGCAGCTTGGGGACTAGCGGGGGGGAAAACATTCAGTACTTC. V usage is TRBV7-2 and J usage is TRBJ2-4; 16 nucleotides match TRBD2. Germline CDR1 is SGHTA and CDR2 is FQGNSA. V lost 3 bases, J lost 5 bases, and 1 base stayed unmatched. The CDR3 extends over 16 amino acids.

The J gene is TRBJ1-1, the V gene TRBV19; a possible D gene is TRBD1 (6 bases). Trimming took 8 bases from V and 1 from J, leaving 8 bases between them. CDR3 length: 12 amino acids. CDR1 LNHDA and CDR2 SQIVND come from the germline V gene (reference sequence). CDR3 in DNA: TGTGCCAGTGGACAGCAGAACACTGAAGCTTTCTTT. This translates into CASGQQNTEAFF.

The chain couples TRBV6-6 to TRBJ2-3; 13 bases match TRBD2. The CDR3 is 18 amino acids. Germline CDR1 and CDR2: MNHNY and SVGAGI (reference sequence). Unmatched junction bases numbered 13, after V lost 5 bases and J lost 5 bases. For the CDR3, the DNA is TGTGCCAGCAGTCAAAACCCTTGGGGACTAGCGGGAATAGATACGCAGTATTTT. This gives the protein CASSQNPWGLAGIDTQYF.

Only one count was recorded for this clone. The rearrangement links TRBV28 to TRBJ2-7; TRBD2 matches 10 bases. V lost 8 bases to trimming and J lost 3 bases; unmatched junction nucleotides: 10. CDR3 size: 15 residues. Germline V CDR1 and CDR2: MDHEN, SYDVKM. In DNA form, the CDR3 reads TGTGCCAGCCAGCCGGGGACTAGCGACGACTACGAGCAGTACTTC. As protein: CASQPGTSDDYEQYF.

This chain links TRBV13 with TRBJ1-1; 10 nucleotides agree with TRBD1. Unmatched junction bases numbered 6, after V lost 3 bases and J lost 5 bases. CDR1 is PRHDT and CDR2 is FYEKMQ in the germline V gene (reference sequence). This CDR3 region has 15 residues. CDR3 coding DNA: TGTGCCAGCAGCTTCTATGACAGGGGGCAAACTGAAGCTTTCTTT. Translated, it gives CASSFYDRGQTEAFF.

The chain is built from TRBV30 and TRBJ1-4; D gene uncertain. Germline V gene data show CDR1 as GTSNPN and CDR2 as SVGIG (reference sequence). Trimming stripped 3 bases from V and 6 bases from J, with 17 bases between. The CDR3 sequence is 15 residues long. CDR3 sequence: CAWSAMGLRHEKLFF. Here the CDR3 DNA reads TGTGCCTGGAGCGCAATGGGTCTGAGGCATGAAAAACTGTTTTTT. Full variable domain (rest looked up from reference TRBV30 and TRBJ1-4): SQTIHQWPATLVQPVGSPLSLECTVEGTSNPNLYWYRQAAGRGLQLLFYSVGIGQISSEVPQNLSASRPQDRQFILSSKKLLLSDSGFYLCAWSAMGLRHEKLFFGSGTQLSVL.

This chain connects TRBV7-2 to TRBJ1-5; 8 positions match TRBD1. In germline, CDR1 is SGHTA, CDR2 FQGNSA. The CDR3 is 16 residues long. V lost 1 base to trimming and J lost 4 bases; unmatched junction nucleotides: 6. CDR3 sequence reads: CASSLGGGQVNQPQHF. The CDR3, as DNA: TGTGCCAGCAGCTTAGGGGGGGGACAGGTGAATCAGCCCCAGCATTTT.

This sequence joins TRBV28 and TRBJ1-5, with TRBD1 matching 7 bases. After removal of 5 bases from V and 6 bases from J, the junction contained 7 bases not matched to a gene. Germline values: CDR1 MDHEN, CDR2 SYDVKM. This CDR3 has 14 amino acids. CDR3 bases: TGTGCCAGCAGTCTGAAACAGGGGTCTCAGCCCCAGCATTTT. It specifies CASSLKQGSQPQHF.

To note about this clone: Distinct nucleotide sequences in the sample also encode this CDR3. Here the CDR3 reads CAWSGQGNTEAFF. CDR3 nucleotides: TGTGCCTGGAGTGGACAGGGGAACACTGAAGCTTTCTTT. J is TRBJ1-1 and V is TRBV30, with TRBD1 matching over 7 bases. Trimming cost V 1 base and J 1 base; bases outside gene matches: 0. The germline gives CDR1 GTSNPN, CDR2 SVGIG (reference sequence). The CDR3 has 13 residues.

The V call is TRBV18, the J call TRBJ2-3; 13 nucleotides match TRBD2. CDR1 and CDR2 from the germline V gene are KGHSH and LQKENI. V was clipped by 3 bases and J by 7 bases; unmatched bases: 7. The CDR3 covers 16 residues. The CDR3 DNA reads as TGTGCCAGCTCACCCTCCGGGACTAGCGGGACAAATACGCAGTATTTT. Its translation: CASSPSGTSGTNTQYF.

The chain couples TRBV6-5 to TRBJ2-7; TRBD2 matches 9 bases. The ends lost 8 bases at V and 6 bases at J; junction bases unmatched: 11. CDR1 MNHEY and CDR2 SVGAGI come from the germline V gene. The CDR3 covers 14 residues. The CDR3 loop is CASAKREVLGEQYF. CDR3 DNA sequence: TGTGCCAGCGCCAAGCGGGAGGTCCTCGGCGAGCAGTACTTC.

The CDR3 sequence is CATSHPVGQIETQYF. In DNA form, the CDR3 reads TGTGCCACCAGTCACCCGGTCGGACAGATAGAGACCCAGTACTTC. V gene TRBV24-1 combines with J gene TRBJ2-5; possible D gene TRBD1, 6 bases. Germline-derived CDR1 and CDR2 are KGHDR and SFDVKD. Trimming took off 6 bases at V and 4 bases at J, with 17 bases between the two ends. The CDR3 spans 15 residues.